This T cell receptor beta chain was identified during a study of T cell responses to AZD1222 COVID-19 vaccine. The overall study: Second doses at about 4 or about 12 weeks were pooled.

Findings and caveats of the study: Spike-specific TCR breadth and depth both grew after two AZD1222 doses. A mostly white British donor set with more females was recruited, and clonal diversity was possibly underestimated.

The assay was immunoSEQ multiplex PCR, and TCRdb's table has in-frame clones only and misses some. The sample has approximately 120,000 clones; roughly nine tenths are singletons. Germline V gene data show CDR1 as LNHNV and CDR2 as YYDKDF (reference sequence). The CDR3 is 16 amino acids. The V gene lost 0 bases and the J gene lost 2 bases, with 14 bases spanning the gap. With respect to this clone: Antigen specificity is unknown.

The chain couples TRBV15 to TRBJ2-7; maybe TRBD2 (5 bases). The sequence came from an adult in good health. This specimen was peripheral blood, taken on day 0 of AZD1222 vaccination. CDR3 sequence reads: CATSRDYGSATYEQYF. The CDR3 DNA reads TGTGCCACCAGCAGAGATTACGGTAGCGCAACCTACGAGCAGTACTTC.